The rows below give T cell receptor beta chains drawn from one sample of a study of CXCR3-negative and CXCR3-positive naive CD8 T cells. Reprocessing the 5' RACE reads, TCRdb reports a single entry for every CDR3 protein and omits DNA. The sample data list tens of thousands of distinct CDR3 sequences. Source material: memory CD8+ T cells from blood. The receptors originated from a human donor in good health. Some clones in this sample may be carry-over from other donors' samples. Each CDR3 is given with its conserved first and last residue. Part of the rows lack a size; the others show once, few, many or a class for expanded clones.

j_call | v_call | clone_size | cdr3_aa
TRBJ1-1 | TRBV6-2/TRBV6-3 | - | CASSYTPISGKGWTEAFF
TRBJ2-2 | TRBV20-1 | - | CSARATTGPNTGELFF
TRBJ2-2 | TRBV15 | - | CATSRREAGTGELFF
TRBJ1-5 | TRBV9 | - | CASSVDPNQPQHF
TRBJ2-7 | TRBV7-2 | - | CASSLLAGTYEQYF
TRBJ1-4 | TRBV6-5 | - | CASTPGTPKGEKLFF
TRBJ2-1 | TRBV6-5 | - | CASSYSHEQFF
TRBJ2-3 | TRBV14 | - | CASSQDMAGGDADTQYF
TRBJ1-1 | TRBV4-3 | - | CASSSLVGIRGTEAFF
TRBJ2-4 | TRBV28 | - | CASSFRGVKRNIQYF
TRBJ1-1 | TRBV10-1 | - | CASRQGLNTEAFF
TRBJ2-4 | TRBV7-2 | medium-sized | CASSSPGQPQNIQYF
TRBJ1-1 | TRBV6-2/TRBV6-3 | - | CASGWTAVNTEAFF
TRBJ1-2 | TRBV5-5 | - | CASSLEVGQGVHYGYTF
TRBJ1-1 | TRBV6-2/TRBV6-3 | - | CASSRINEAFF
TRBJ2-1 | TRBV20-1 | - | CSASDGASSYNEQFF
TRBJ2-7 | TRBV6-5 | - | CASSYGQGSTYEQYF
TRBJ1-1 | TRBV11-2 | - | CASSPTTNTEAFF
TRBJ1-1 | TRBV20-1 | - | CSASFLLVGAEAFF
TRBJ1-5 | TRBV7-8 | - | CASSLAGGALAGPQHF
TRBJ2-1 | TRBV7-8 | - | CASWGLAGGINEQFF
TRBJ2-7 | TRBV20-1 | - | CSARPLGQDSYEQYF
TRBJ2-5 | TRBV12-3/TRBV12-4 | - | CVSSTDYLRDQETQYF
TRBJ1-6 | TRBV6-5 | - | CASSYSILTANSPLHF
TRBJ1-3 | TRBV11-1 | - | CASSPVRSGNTIYF
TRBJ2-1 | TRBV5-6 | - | CASSTQTLLLYNEQFF
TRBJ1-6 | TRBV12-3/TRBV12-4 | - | CASSPGTGNSPLHF
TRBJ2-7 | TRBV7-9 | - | CASRYNYEQYF
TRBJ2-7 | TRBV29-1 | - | CSVEDQRWPYEQYF
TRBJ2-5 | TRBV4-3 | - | CASSPGLAGVETQYF
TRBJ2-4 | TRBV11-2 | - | CASSATRTAKNIQYF
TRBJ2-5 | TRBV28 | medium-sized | CASSFRGAGQETQYF
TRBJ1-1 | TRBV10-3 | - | CAISDPDRLITEAFF
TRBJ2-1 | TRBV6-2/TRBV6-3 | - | CASSYSSNEQFF
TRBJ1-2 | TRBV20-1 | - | CGTRQPTIKRGYTF
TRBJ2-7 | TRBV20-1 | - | CSATTGKELYEQYF
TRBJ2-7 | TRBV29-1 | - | CSVEQGTSYEQYF
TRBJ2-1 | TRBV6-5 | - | CASSYRRGAGDEQFF
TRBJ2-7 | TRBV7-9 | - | CASSPTSLTAYEQYF
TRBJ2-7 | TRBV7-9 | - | CASSRGQAVGEQYF
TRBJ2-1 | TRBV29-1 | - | CSGSGTGSSYNEQFF
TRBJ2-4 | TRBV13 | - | CASSPGTGGLAKNIQYF